Sequencing of this T cell receptor (beta chain) was carried out in a study of CD8+ T cells in alopecia areata. The authors extracted RNA and reverse transcribed it into cDNA as the sequencing template. The table came from immunoSEQ multiplex PCR; TCRdb's copy has only in-frame clones and leaves some out. The sample carries 70,000 or so clones, around 29% recorded once. To note about this clone: Antigen: not known.

The study's findings and limits: Numerous expanded lesional clones remained in scalp and blood during tofacitinib. The study found higher clonality in lesional than normal scalp, especially in alopecia totalis/universalis.

The treatment: oral pan-JAK inhibitor, 5-10 mg twice daily. Obtained from alopecia areata patients were lesional scalp punch biopsies along with peripheral blood. The V and J ends lost 7 bases and 0 bases, in that order; junction bases with no gene match: 11. This CDR3 is built from 15 residues. Germline loops: CDR1 SQVTM, CDR2 ANQGSEA. The rearrangement joins TRBV29-1 to TRBJ1-1; TRBD1 aligns across 7 bases. Here the sequenced sample was CD8+ T cells sorted from blood, taken at week 4, from a patient treated with tofacitinib. The clonotype was recovered from a human donor with alopecia areata. The CDR3 coding sequence is TGCAGCGCCCATGGGACAGAAACGATGAACACTGAAGCTTTCTTT. As protein: CSAHGTETMNTEAFF.